The present entry profiles one T cell receptor beta chain with its context. This entry is derived from a study of control samples from healthy donors and cancer patients. CDR3 length: 14 amino acids. The germline V gene encodes CDR1 SGHTA and CDR2 FQGNSA. V was pared by 5 bases and J by 6 bases, with 13 bases between. Here immunoSEQ multiplex PCR was the method, and the copy in TCRdb shows in-frame clones only, minus some. The repertoire includes under 150,000 clones, under 90% of them detected once, and around 4.6% sits in the top ten. This sequence was found in a man younger than 40 in good health. The rearrangement joins TRBV7-2 to TRBJ1-4, with D perhaps matching TRBD1 (6 bases). The sequenced material came from blood. CDR3 region: CASSLEQGDEKLFF. In DNA, the CDR3 is TGTGCCAGCAGCCTCGAACAGGGAGATGAAAAACTGTTTTTT.